These T cell receptor beta chains were read from a single sample in a study of radiation and T cells in renal cell carcinoma. This table comes from immunoSEQ multiplex PCR, and its TCRdb copy is limited to in-frame clones, with some not included. The sample yields some 70,000 clones, 82% seen once. This specimen consisted of blood, obtained from a patient whose treatment included radiotherapy and nephrectomy. The receptors were gathered from a man between 60 and 75 years old with renal cell carcinoma. CDR3s include the opening cysteine and the closing phenylalanine or tryptophan. A D gene is named only where the DNA matches it firmly. Not every row has a clone size; where given, it reads once, few, many or a size class.

CDR3aa,CDR3nt,d_gene,j_gene,v_gene,abundance
CASSVGQGRNTIYF,TGTGCCAGCAGCGTGGGACAGGGCCGAAACACCATATATTTT,TRBD1,TRBJ1-3,TRBV5-6,-
CASSQESQGGGYTF,TGTGCCAGCAGCCAAGAGTCACAGGGAGGTGGCTACACCTTC,-,TRBJ1-2,TRBV4-2,many
CSAAGGTCYQPQHF,TGCAGCGCCGCTGGCGGCACTTGCTATCAGCCCCAGCATTTT,-,TRBJ1-5,TRBV29-1,-
CASSLEWTGRGYTF,TGTGCCAGCAGCTTAGAATGGACGGGTAGGGGCTACACCTTC,-,TRBJ1-2,TRBV7-8,-
CASSIHQREAWSSEQFF,TGTGCCAGTAGTATCCACCAGCGGGAGGCGTGGTCCAGTGAGCAGTTCTTC,TRBD2,TRBJ2-1,TRBV19,-
CASSESYRPEAFF,TGTGCCAGCAGTGAATCCTACAGGCCTGAAGCTTTCTTT,-,TRBJ1-1,TRBV6-1,few
CASSPPAVHTGELFF,TGTGCCAGCTCACCGCCAGCGGTGCACACCGGGGAGCTGTTTTTT,-,TRBJ2-2,TRBV18,-
CASSPSGTSGIYEQYF,TGTGCCAGTAGTCCCTCCGGGACTAGCGGCATCTACGAGCAGTACTTC,TRBD2,TRBJ2-7,TRBV19,-
CASSELANTEAFF,TGTGCCAGCAGTGAACTCGCCAACACTGAAGCTTTCTTT,-,TRBJ1-1,TRBV6-1,-
CASTKGTSTDTQYF,TGTGCCAGCACAAAGGGCACTAGCACAGATACGCAGTATTTT,-,TRBJ2-3,TRBV27,-
CASTTTGGRTEAFF,TGCGCCAGCACCACGACAGGGGGCCGCACTGAAGCTTTCTTT,TRBD1,TRBJ1-1,TRBV10-2,-
CASSLRGGNTDTQYF,TGTGCCAGCAGTTTACGGGGGGGGAACACAGATACGCAGTATTTT,TRBD2,TRBJ2-3,TRBV28,few
CASSPNGQATGELFF,TGTGCCAGCAGCCCCAACGGACAGGCAACCGGGGAGCTGTTTTTT,TRBD1,TRBJ2-2,TRBV7-6,-
CASSYFSGTAYEQYF,TGTGCCAGCAGTTACTTCTCCGGGACAGCCTACGAGCAGTACTTC,TRBD1,TRBJ2-7,TRBV6-5,once
CASQGGKGVTDTQYF,TGCGCCAGCCAGGGAGGTAAAGGGGTCACAGATACGCAGTATTTT,-,TRBJ2-3,TRBV5-1,-
CASSLVRLAGPYEQYF,TGCGCCAGCAGCTTGGTCAGACTAGCGGGGCCCTACGAGCAGTACTTC,TRBD2,TRBJ2-7,TRBV5-1,once
CASSYSGVSYNEQFF,TGTGCCAGCAGTTACTCAGGGGTCTCCTACAATGAGCAGTTCTTC,-,TRBJ2-1,TRBV6-5,-
CSLAGDGSYNEQFF,TGCAGCTTAGCGGGAGACGGCTCCTACAATGAGCAGTTCTTC,TRBD2,TRBJ2-1,TRBV29-1,-
CASRFEGDSGNTIYF,TGCGCCAGCCGATTTGAGGGAGACTCTGGAAACACCATATATTTT,-,TRBJ1-3,TRBV5-1,-
CASSPGQGANTGELFF,TGTGCCAGCAGCCCGGGACAGGGGGCGAACACCGGGGAGCTGTTTTTT,TRBD1,TRBJ2-2,TRBV7-6,-
CAISESEGYNEQFF,TGTGCCATCAGTGAGTCGGAGGGATACAATGAGCAGTTCTTC,-,TRBJ2-1,TRBV10-3,-
CASSSDRGPYEQYF,TGTGCCAGCAGCTCCGACAGGGGCCCCTACGAGCAGTACTTC,TRBD1,TRBJ2-7,TRBV11-1,-
CASSYSTPSGGELFF,TGTGCCAGCAGTTACTCGACCCCCTCTGGCGGGGAGCTGTTTTTT,-,TRBJ2-2,TRBV6-6,once
CATEGQGGASEQFF,TGTGCCACCGAAGGCCAGGGGGGGGCCAGTGAGCAGTTCTTC,-,TRBJ2-1,TRBV7-9,-
CASSGTGRANVLTF,TGTGCCAGCAGTGGGACAGGGCGGGCCAACGTCCTGACTTTC,TRBD1,TRBJ2-6,TRBV2,-
CASSQGPSENYGYTF,TGTGCCAGCAGCCAAGGACCCTCCGAGAACTATGGCTACACCTTC,-,TRBJ1-2,TRBV4-2,-
CASSEGGQNIQYF,TGTGCCAGCAGTGAAGGGGGGCAAAACATTCAGTACTTC,-,TRBJ2-4,TRBV6-1,-
CASSLDRGGYTF,TGTGCCAGCAGCTTAGACAGGGGGGGCTACACCTTC,TRBD1,TRBJ1-2,TRBV7-8,-
CASTRGITGTSYNEQFF,TGTGCCAGTACCCGTGGGATAACCGGGACAAGCTACAATGAGCAGTTCTTC,-,TRBJ2-1,TRBV19,-
CASSQGGINQQYF,TGTGCCAGCAGCCAGGGGGGGATCAACCAGCAGTACTTC,TRBD2,TRBJ2-7,TRBV14,-
CASSVGRGRNTGELFF,TGTGCCAGCAGCGTAGGTCGAGGCAGGAACACCGGGGAGCTGTTTTTT,-,TRBJ2-2,TRBV9,few
CASNPGPYEQYF,TGTGCCAGCAACCCAGGTCCATACGAGCAGTACTTC,-,TRBJ2-7,TRBV6-1,-
CASSLDRGRDGYTF,TGTGCCAGCAGTCTGGACAGGGGGCGCGATGGCTACACCTTC,TRBD1,TRBJ1-2,TRBV6-1,-
CASSLNGGFPYEQYF,TGTGCCAGCAGCTTAAACGGGGGATTCCCCTACGAGCAGTACTTC,-,TRBJ2-7,TRBV7-3,-
CASRGLKGYNEQFF,TGTGCCAGCAGGGGGCTCAAAGGTTACAATGAGCAGTTCTTC,-,TRBJ2-1,TRBV27,-
CAGTSGRTDIQYF,TGTGCCGGGACTAGTGGTAGGACAGACATTCAGTACTTC,TRBD2,TRBJ2-4,TRBV30,-
CASSPIGRANVLTF,TGTGCCAGCTCACCAATAGGGAGGGCCAACGTCCTGACTTTC,-,TRBJ2-6,TRBV18,-
CASSDGGYGYTF,TGTGCCAGCAGCGATGGGGGGTACGGCTACACCTTC,-,TRBJ1-2,TRBV9,-
CASSLHNEQFF,TGTGCCAGCAGCTTGCACAATGAGCAGTTCTTC,-,TRBJ2-1,TRBV7-8,-
CASSETSGSVTDTQYF,TGTGCCAGCAGTGAGACTAGCGGGAGCGTCACAGATACGCAGTATTTT,TRBD2,TRBJ2-3,TRBV2,-
CASSAPTERDTDTQYF,TGTGCCAGTAGTGCCCCGACAGAAAGGGACACAGATACGCAGTATTTT,-,TRBJ2-3,TRBV19,-
CASSLTGGPGYGYTF,TGTGCCAGCAGCTTGACAGGGGGCCCGGGCTATGGCTACACCTTC,TRBD1,TRBJ1-2,TRBV7-8,-
CASSFVPSSYEQYF,TGTGCCAGCAGTTTCGTCCCCTCTTCCTACGAGCAGTACTTC,-,TRBJ2-7,TRBV6-6,-
CASREGGDRGPKFGLQPQHF,TGCGCCAGCAGGGAGGGAGGTGACAGGGGGCCAAAGTTTGGACTTCAGCCCCAGCATTTT,TRBD1,TRBJ1-5,TRBV10-1,once
CASSVGSQGYSEQYF,TGTGCCAGCAGCGTAGGTTCTCAGGGGTATAGCGAGCAGTACTTC,-,TRBJ2-7,TRBV9,-
CASYPAGGGNIQYF,TGTGCCTCGTACCCCGCGGGAGGAGGTAACATTCAGTACTTC,TRBD2,TRBJ2-4,TRBV2,-
CASSESTGGEYYGYTF,TGCGCCAGCAGTGAGTCGACCGGGGGCGAGTACTATGGCTACACCTTC,-,TRBJ1-2,TRBV10-1,-
CASSLEVYTEAFF,TGCGCCAGCAGCTTGGAGGTGTACACTGAAGCTTTCTTT,-,TRBJ1-1,TRBV5-1,few
CASSSVGETSTDTQYF,TGTGCCAGCAGCTCCGTCGGGGAGACTAGCACAGATACGCAGTATTTT,-,TRBJ2-3,TRBV7-2,-
CAGYGYTF,TGTGCGGGCTATGGCTACACCTTC,-,TRBJ1-2,TRBV28,-
CASIHRGIAPAWAKETQYF,TGTGCCAGCATTCACAGGGGGATTGCCCCCGCTTGGGCTAAAGAGACCCAGTACTTC,TRBD1,TRBJ2-5,TRBV7-9,once
CASSLGQGRVYPQHF,TGTGCCAGCTCACTAGGACAGGGGAGGGTATATCCCCAGCATTTT,TRBD1,TRBJ1-5,TRBV18,medium-sized
CAISDNREVKEQYF,TGTGCCATCAGTGATAACAGGGAGGTAAAAGAGCAGTACTTC,-,TRBJ2-7,TRBV10-3,few
CAWSTRGTGGSSGQYF,TGTGCCTGGAGTACGCGTGGGACAGGGGGCTCTTCGGGGCAGTACTTC,TRBD1,TRBJ2-7,TRBV30,-
CASSPGRGYTDTQYF,TGTGCCAGCAGTCCGGGTCGGGGATACACAGATACGCAGTATTTT,-,TRBJ2-3,TRBV27,-
CASSERDSLRAQETQYF,TGCGCCAGCAGTGAGCGGGACTCCCTAAGGGCACAAGAGACCCAGTACTTC,-,TRBJ2-5,TRBV10-1,-
CASSQVGGAGELFF,TGTGCCAGCAGCCAAGTAGGAGGGGCCGGGGAGCTGTTTTTT,-,TRBJ2-2,TRBV14,-
CASSAQAGYTDTQYF,TGTGCCAGCAGCGCCCAAGCGGGCTACACAGATACGCAGTATTTT,-,TRBJ2-3,TRBV9,-